The clone carrying this T cell receptor beta chain was seen a handful of times. The sample originates from a study of T cells in Graves' hyperthyroidism and ophthalmopathy. The investigators amplified TCR beta CDR3 regions from RNA transcripts. The TCR CDR3 was amplified in a first-round RT-PCR using the HTBI primer set. One entry per CDR3 protein, called by TCRdb with MiXCR from the multiplex PCR reads. The sample consists of about 290,000 distinct CDR3 sequences, less than 20% of them appearing once. The V segment lost 7 bases and the J segment 5 bases; nucleotides outside the gene matches: 8. CDR3 size: 14 residues. CDR1 and CDR2 from the germline V gene are SQVTM and ANQGSEA.

The specimen was blood. V usage is TRBV29-1 and J usage is TRBJ2-3; 11 nucleotides agree with TRBD1. This sequence was found in a man aged 50 to 59 with Graves' ophthalmopathy. The CDR3 reads CSALRDRGLDTQYF. CDR3 DNA: TGCAGCGCCCTCCGGGACAGGGGGTTAGATACGCAGTATTTT.